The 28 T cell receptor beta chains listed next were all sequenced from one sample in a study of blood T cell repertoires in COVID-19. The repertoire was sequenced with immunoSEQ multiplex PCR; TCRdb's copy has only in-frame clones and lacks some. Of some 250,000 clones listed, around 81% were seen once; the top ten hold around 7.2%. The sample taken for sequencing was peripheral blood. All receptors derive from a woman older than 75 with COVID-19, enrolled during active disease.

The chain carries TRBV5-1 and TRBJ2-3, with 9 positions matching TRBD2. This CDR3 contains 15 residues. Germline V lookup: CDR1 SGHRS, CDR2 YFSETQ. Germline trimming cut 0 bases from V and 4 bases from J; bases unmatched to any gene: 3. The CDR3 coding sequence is TGCGCCAGCAGCTTGGAAGGCGGGGGGGCAGATACGCAGTATTTT. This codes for CASSLEGGGADTQYF.

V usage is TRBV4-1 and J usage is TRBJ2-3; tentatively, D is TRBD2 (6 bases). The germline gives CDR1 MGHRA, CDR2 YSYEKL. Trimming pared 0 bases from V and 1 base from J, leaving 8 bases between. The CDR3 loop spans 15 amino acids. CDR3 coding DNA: TGCGCCAGCAGCCAAGACGGGGGTGGCACAGATACGCAGTATTTT. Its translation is CASSQDGGGTDTQYF.

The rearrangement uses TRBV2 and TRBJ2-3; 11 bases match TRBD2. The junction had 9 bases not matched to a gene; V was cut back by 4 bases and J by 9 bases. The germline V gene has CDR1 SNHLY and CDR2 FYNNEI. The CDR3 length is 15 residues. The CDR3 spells CASSAPPGLAATQYF. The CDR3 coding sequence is TGTGCCAGCAGTGCCCCCCCGGGACTAGCGGCGACGCAGTATTTT.

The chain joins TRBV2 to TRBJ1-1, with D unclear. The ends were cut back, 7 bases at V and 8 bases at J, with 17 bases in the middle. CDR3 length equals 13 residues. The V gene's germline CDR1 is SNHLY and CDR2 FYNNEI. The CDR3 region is CASTPPMTGEAFF. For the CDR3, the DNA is TGTGCCAGCACCCCCCCGATGACCGGGGAAGCTTTCTTT. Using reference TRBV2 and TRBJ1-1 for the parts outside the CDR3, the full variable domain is EPEVTQTPSHQVTQMGQEVILRCVPISNHLYFYWYRQILGQKVEFLVSFYNNEISEKSEIFDDQFSVERPDGSNFTLKIRSTKLEDSAMYFCASTPPMTGEAFFGQGTRLTVV.

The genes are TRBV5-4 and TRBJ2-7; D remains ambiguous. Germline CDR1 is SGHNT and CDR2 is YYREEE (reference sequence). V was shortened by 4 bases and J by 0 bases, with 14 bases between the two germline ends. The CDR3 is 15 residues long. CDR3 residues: CASSPTVDRSYEQYF. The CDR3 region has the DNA TGTGCCAGCAGCCCTACAGTAGACCGCTCCTACGAGCAGTACTTC.

The CDR3 DNA follows: TGTGCCAGCAGCCAAATGGGGACTAGCGGGGGTACCTACGAGCAGTACTTC. Its translation: CASSQMGTSGGTYEQYF. The chain has TRBV14 and TRBJ2-7; TRBD2 agrees at 14 bases. Germline V lookup: CDR1 SGHDN, CDR2 FVKESK. CDR3 size: 17 residues. J was trimmed by 2 bases and V by 2 bases; bases with no gene match: 5.

The CDR3 region has the DNA TGTGCCAGCAGCTTGAGGTCGCTAGCGGGAGTCACCGGGGAGCTGTTTTTT. It specifies CASSLRSLAGVTGELFF. The chain links TRBV5-4 to TRBJ2-2; 10 nucleotides align to TRBD2. The CDR3 totals 17 residues. The J segment lost 4 bases and the V segment lost 1 base, leaving 7 bases of the junction unmatched. The germline V gene has CDR1 SGHNT and CDR2 YYREEE (reference sequence). Drawing the rest from reference TRBV5-4 and TRBJ2-2, the complete variable domain is ETGVTQSPTHLIKTRGQQVTLRCSSQSGHNTVSWYQQALGQGPQFIFQYYREEENGRGNFPPRFSGLQFPNYSSELNVNALELDDSALYLCASSLRSLAGVTGELFFGEGSRLTVL.

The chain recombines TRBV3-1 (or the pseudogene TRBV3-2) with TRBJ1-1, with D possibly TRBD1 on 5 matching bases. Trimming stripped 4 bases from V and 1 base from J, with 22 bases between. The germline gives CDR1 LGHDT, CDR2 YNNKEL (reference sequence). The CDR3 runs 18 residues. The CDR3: CASSPRWGLGEWNTEAFF. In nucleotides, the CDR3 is TGTGCCAGCAGCCCGAGGTGGGGTTTAGGGGAATGGAACACTGAAGCTTTCTTT.

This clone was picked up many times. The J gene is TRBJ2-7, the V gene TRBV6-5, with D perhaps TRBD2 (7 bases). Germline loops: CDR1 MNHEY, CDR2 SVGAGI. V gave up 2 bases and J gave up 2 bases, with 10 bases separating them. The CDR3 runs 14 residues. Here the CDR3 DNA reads TGTGCCAGCAGTTACGGGGAGGGGGCCTACGAGCAGTACTTC. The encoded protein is CASSYGEGAYEQYF.

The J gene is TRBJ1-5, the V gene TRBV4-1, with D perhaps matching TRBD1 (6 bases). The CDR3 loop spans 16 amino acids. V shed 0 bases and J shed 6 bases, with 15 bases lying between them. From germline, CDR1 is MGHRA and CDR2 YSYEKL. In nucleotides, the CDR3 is TGCGCCAGCAGCCAAGAAAGTACAGGGAGCGGTCAGCCCCAGCATTTT. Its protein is CASSQESTGSGQPQHF.

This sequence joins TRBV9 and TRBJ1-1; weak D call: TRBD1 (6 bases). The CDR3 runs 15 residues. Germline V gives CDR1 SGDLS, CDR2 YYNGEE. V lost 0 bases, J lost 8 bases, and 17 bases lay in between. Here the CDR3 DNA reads TGTGCCAGCAGCGTAGGAGTTGGGGGCTCTGTGGAAGCTTTCTTT. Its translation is CASSVGVGGSVEAFF.

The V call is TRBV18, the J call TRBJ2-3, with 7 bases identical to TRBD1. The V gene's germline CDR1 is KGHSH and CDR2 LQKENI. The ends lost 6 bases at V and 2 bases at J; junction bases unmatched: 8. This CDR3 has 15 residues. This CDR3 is CASSPRDSNTDTQYF. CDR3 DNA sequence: TGTGCCAGCTCGCCTAGGGACAGTAACACAGATACGCAGTATTTT.

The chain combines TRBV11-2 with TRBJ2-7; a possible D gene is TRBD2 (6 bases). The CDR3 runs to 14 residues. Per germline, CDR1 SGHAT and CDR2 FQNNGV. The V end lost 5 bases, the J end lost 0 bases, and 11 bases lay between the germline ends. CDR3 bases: TGTGCCAGCAGCGAGGGACTTAGCTCCTACGAGCAGTACTTC. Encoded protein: CASSEGLSSYEQYF.

CDR3 nucleotide sequence: TGTGCCAGTACCCCAGGCACAGCTGGGGGGGAGACCCAGTACTTC. Protein sequence: CASTPGTAGGETQYF. The chain recombines TRBV19 with TRBJ2-5; TRBD2 is a possible D gene (6 bases). Between the trimmed V and J ends, which lost 7 bases and 5 bases, there was a span of 20 bases. Germline V gene data show CDR1 as LNHDA and CDR2 as SQIVND (reference sequence). This CDR3 is 15 amino acids long.

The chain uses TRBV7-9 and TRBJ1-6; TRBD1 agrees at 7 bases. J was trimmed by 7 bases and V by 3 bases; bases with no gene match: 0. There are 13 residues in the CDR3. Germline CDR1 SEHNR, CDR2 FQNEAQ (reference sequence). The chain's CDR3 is CASSLDRNSPLHF. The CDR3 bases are TGTGCCAGCAGCTTGGACAGGAATTCACCCCTCCACTTT.

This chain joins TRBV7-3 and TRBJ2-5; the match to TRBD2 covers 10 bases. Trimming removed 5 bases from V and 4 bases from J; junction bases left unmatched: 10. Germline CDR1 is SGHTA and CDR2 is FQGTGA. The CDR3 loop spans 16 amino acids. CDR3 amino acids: CASSPHASGRLETQYF. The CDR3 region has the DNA TGTGCCAGCAGCCCACATGCTAGCGGGAGATTAGAGACCCAGTACTTC.

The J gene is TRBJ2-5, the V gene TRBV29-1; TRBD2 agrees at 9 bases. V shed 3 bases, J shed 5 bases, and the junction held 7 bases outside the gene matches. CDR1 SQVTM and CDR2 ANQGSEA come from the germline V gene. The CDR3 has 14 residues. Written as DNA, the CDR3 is TGCAGCGTTGAGAGTGGCGGGGGGGCTGAGACCCAGTACTTC. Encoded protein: CSVESGGGAETQYF.

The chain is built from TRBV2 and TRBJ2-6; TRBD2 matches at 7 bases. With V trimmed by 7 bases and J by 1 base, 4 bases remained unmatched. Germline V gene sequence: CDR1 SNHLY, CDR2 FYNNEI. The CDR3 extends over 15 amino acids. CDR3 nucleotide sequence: TGTGCCAGCATTTTCGGGGGGTCTGGGGCCAACGTCCTGACTTTC. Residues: CASIFGGSGANVLTF.

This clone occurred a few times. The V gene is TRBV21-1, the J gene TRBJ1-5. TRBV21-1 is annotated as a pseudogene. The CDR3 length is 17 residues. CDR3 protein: CASSKAEGPEENQPQHF. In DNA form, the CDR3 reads TGTGCCAGCAGCAAAGCGGAGGGACCCGAGGAGAATCAGCCCCAGCATTTT.

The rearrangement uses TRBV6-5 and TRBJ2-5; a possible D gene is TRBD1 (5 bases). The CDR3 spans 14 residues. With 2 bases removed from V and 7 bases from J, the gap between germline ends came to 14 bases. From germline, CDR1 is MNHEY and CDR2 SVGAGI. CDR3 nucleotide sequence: TGTGCCAGCAGTTACGGAGCAGGGTTGGGGACCCAGTACTTC. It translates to CASSYGAGLGTQYF.

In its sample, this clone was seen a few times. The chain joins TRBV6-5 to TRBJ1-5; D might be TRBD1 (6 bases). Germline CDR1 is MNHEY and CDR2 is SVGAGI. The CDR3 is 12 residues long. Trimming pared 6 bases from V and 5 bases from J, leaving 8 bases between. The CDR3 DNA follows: TGTGCCAGCAGACAGGGTTATCAGCCCCAGCATTTT. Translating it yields CASRQGYQPQHF.

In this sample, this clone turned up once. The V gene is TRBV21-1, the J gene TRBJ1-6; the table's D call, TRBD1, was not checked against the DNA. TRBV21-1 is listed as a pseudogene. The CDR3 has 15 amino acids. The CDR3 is CASSKEGHPNSPLHF. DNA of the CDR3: TGTGCCAGCAGCAAAGAGGGACACCCTAATTCACCCCTCCACTTT.

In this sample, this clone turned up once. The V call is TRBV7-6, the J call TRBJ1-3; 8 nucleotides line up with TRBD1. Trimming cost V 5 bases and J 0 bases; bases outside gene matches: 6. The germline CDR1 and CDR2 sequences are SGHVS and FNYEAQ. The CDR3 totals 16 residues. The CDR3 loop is CASSPGQGNSGNTIYF. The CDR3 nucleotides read TGTGCCAGCAGCCCCGGACAGGGTAACTCTGGAAACACCATATATTTT.

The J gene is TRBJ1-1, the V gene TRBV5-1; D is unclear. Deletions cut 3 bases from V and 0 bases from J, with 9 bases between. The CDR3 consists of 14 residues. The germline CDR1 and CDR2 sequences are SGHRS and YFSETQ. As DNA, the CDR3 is TGCGCCAGCAGCTCAACAGAGTTGAACACTGAAGCTTTCTTT. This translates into CASSSTELNTEAFF.

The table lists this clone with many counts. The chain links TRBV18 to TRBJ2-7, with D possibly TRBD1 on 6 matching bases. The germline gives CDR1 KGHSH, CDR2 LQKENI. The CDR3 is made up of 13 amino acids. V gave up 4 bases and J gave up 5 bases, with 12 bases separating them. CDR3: CASSLQGVDEQYF. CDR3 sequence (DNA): TGTGCCAGCTCACTACAGGGAGTTGACGAGCAGTACTTC.

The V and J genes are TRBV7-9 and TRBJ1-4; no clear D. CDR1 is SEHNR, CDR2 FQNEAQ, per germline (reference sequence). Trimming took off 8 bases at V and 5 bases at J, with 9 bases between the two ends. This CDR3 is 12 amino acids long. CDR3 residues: CASGRENEKLFF. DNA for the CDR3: TGTGCCAGCGGGAGGGAGAATGAAAAACTGTTTTTT.

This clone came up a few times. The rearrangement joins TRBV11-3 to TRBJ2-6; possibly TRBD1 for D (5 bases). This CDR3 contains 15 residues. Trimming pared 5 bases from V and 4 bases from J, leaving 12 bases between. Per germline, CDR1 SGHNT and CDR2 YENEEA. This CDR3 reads CASSPRQPGANVLTF. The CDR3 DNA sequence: TGTGCCAGCAGCCCAAGACAGCCCGGGGCCAACGTCCTGACTTTC.

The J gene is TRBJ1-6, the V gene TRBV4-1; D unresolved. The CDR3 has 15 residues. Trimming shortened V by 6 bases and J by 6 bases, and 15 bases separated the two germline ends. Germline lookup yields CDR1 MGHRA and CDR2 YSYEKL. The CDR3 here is CASSNAGVGNSPLHF. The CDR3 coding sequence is TGCGCCAGCAGTAACGCCGGGGTTGGTAATTCACCCCTCCACTTT.